Each of the 10 T cell receptor beta chains below was sequenced from the same sample in a study of T cell repertoires in cytomegalovirus infection. TCRdb analysed the reads with MiXCR anew, one entry per CDR3 protein. The repertoire includes more than 400,000 distinct CDR3 sequences, less than 30% of them detected once, and about 12% sits in the top ten. Sequencing was performed on PBMCs. The receptor set was obtained from a human donor in good health (CMV status not recorded). Some clones in this sample may be carry-over from other donors' samples.

This clonotype was seen a single time. Compared with germline, one end of the junction differs, possibly owing to a read error. The chain recombines TRBV4-1 with TRBJ1-1, with D perhaps TRBD1 (5 bases). From germline, CDR1 is MGHRA and CDR2 YSYEKL. The CDR3 loop spans 14 amino acids. The CDR3 loop reads CASSQDQGQVGAFF. CDR3 in DNA: TGTGCCAGCAGCCAAGACCAGGGTCAGGTAGGAGCTTTCTTT.

The V call is TRBV2, the J call TRBJ2-7, with TRBD2 matching 15 bases. The CDR3 totals 15 residues. Trimming took 4 bases from V and 6 from J; bases not matched to a gene: 4. CDR1 is SNHLY, CDR2 FYNNEI, per germline. DNA for the CDR3: TGTGCCAGCAGTGGGGGACTAGCGGGAGGTACCGAGCAGTACGTC. Protein product: CASSGGLAGGTEQYV.

This clonotype appeared a few times. This rearrangement joins TRBV19 to TRBJ1-2; 7 bases align to TRBD1. The CDR3 totals 16 residues. Trimming removed 3 bases from V and 6 bases from J; junction bases left unmatched: 13. Germline values: CDR1 LNHDA, CDR2 SQIVND (reference sequence). The CDR3 DNA follows: TGTGCCAGTAGTATCCCTTCGACAGGGAAGAACAATGGCTACACCTTC. Its protein is CASSIPSTGKNNGYTF.

The chain links TRBV7-2 to TRBJ2-7, with no clear D. CDR3 length equals 13 residues. Germline loops: CDR1 SGHTA, CDR2 FQGNSA. Trimming left V 5 bases short and J 5 bases short, with 13 bases between. The CDR3 loop is CASSGPILHEQYF. The CDR3 bases are TGTGCCAGCAGCGGCCCTATCCTTCACGAGCAGTACTTC.

The rearrangement joins TRBV12-3 or TRBV12-4 to TRBJ2-2, with 10 bases aligning to TRBD1. CDR3 length: 15 amino acids. The trim removed 6 bases at V and 6 bases at J, leaving 7 bases unmatched. DNA for the CDR3: TGTGCCAGCAGACGGGGACAGGGGATTTCCGGGGAGCTGTTTTTT. Translated, it gives CASRRGQGISGELFF.

This clonotype was seen a few times. The chain employs TRBV5-1 and TRBJ2-3; no firm D call. Germline V lookup: CDR1 SGHRS, CDR2 YFSETQ. This CDR3 region has 16 residues. Trimming shortened V by 4 bases and J by 3 bases, and 18 bases separated the two germline ends. This CDR3 reads CASSVTPTIGTDTQYF. For the CDR3, the DNA is TGCGCCAGCAGCGTGACTCCTACCATAGGTACAGATACGCAGTATTTT.

This chain connects TRBV6-2 or TRBV6-3 to TRBJ2-1, with TRBD2 matching 7 bases. Germline loops: CDR1 MNHEY, CDR2 SVGEGT. The V segment lost 0 bases and the J segment 8 bases; nucleotides outside the gene matches: 10. The CDR3 consists of 16 residues. The CDR3 protein is CASSYSYSRESHEQFF. The CDR3 DNA is TGTGCCAGCAGTTACTCTTACTCGCGGGAGAGTCATGAGCAGTTCTTC.

This clonotype was found many times. The CDR3 reads CASSLRDSTAGNTEAFF. The CDR3 DNA follows: TGTGCCAGCAGCTTACGTGACTCCACGGCGGGGAACACTGAAGCTTTCTTT. The chain couples TRBV7-2 to TRBJ1-1; D gene uncertain. CDR3 length: 17 residues. The V gene's germline CDR1 is SGHTA and CDR2 FQGNSA. V lost 2 bases, J lost 1 base, and 17 bases lay in between.

The chain employs TRBV5-1 and TRBJ2-2; D gene unclear. With 0 bases removed from V and 7 bases from J, the gap between germline ends came to 13 bases. The CDR3 spans 15 residues. Germline assignment: CDR1 SGHRS and CDR2 YFSETQ. The CDR3 reads CASSLESVLGGELFF. CDR3 nucleotides: TGCGCCAGCAGCTTGGAGTCGGTCTTAGGCGGGGAGCTGTTTTTT.

The chain joins TRBV7-3 to TRBJ1-1, with D possibly TRBD1 on 5 matching bases. CDR1 is SGHTA, CDR2 FQGTGA, per germline. Trimming cost V 2 bases and J 1 base, with 20 bases left between them. The CDR3 covers 18 residues. CDR3 region: CASSLVEVGDSRNTEAFF. Here the CDR3 DNA reads TGTGCCAGCAGCTTAGTCGAAGTCGGGGACTCCAGGAACACTGAAGCTTTCTTT.